These 23 T cell receptor beta chains share one sample of origin, sequenced in a study of T-cell memory formation after mild COVID-19. TCRdb reprocessed the 5' RACE reads with MiXCR, giving one entry per CDR3 protein. The data contain more than 300,000 distinct CDR3 sequences, under 25% of them singletons. Sequencing was carried out using PBMCs or a T cell subset sorted from them (not recorded which). These receptors all come from a man between 18 and 29 years old who had mild COVID-19 (a few samples of this study predate the infection). Cell type and time point are not known.

The V gene is TRBV20-1, the J gene TRBJ2-1; D gene unclear. Per germline, CDR1 DFQATT and CDR2 SNEGSKA (reference sequence). The V and J ends lost 2 bases and 9 bases respectively, with 8 bases between them. The CDR3 has 11 amino acids. CDR3 DNA sequence: TGCAGTGCTAGACAAATAGTTGAGCAGTTCTTC. Its protein product is CSARQIVEQFF.

Only a few counts were recorded for this clonotype. The CDR3 DNA reads TGCAGCGTTTACTCCAGGGACACTGAAGCTTTCTTT. Its translation: CSVYSRDTEAFF. The chain joins TRBV29-1 to TRBJ1-1; maybe TRBD1 (5 bases). CDR3 size: 12 residues. CDR1 and CDR2 from the germline V gene are SQVTM and ANQGSEA. Trimming shortened V by 5 bases and J by 3 bases, and 10 bases separated the two germline ends.

This clonotype was recorded a few times. V and J are TRBV2 and TRBJ2-2; D gene uncertain. Trimming cost V 3 bases and J 6 bases, with 17 bases left between them. CDR3 size: 16 residues. Germline lookup yields CDR1 SNHLY and CDR2 FYNNEI. CDR3 sequence reads: CASSDGRASTSGELFF. The CDR3 bases are TGTGCCAGCAGTGATGGTAGGGCCTCTACCTCCGGGGAGCTGTTTTTT.

Only a few counts were recorded for this clonotype. The DNA is left out, because the CDR3 cannot be placed on it with certainty; the CDR3 is given as TCRdb lists it. The chain employs TRBV12-3 or TRBV12-4 and TRBJ1-5. The CDR3 region is 14 residues in length, termini included. The CDR3 is CASSTSGSNQPQHF.

Ten or more counts support this clonotype. The CDR3 sequence is CASSLAGSRDETQYF. The DNA of the CDR3 is TGCGCCAGCAGCTTAGCAGGGTCCCGGGACGAGACCCAGTACTTC. J is TRBJ2-5 and V is TRBV5-1; D could derive from TRBD1 or TRBD2 (5 bases each). Germline V gene data show CDR1 as SGHRS and CDR2 as YFSETQ. V lost 2 bases to trimming and J lost 5 bases, with 16 bases between them. The CDR3 consists of 15 residues.

In its sample, this clonotype was seen a few times. The genes are TRBV4-1 and TRBJ2-7; D is ambiguous. Germline V gene data show CDR1 as MGHRA and CDR2 as YSYEKL. Trimming took off 0 bases at V and 2 bases at J, with 11 bases between the two ends. The CDR3 is made up of 15 amino acids. CDR3 in DNA: TGCGCCAGCAGCCAAGATGCTGTGGGGACCTACGAGCAGTACGTC. Encoded protein: CASSQDAVGTYEQYV.

The chain combines TRBV2 with TRBJ2-5; TRBD2 is a possible D gene (5 bases). The germline CDR1 and CDR2 sequences are SNHLY and FYNNEI. V was clipped by 7 bases and J by 5 bases, with 17 bases between them. CDR3 length: 14 residues. The CDR3 DNA reads TGTGCCAGCAATCCCCGGGGTCCGGCCGAGACCCAGTACTTC. Its translation: CASNPRGPAETQYF.

This clonotype appeared a few times. The chain's CDR3 is CASSPFQGISGANVLTF. The DNA of the CDR3 is TGTGCCAGCAGCCCCTTCCAGGGGATATCTGGGGCCAACGTCCTGACTTTC. The chain is built from TRBV7-6 and TRBJ2-6; tentatively, D is TRBD1 (6 bases). Germline values: CDR1 SGHVS, CDR2 FNYEAQ. The V end was cut by 5 bases, the J end by 1 base, with 15 bases between. This CDR3 has 17 amino acids.

This clonotype has only one observation. This sequence joins TRBV12-3 or TRBV12-4 and TRBJ1-4; D perhaps matches TRBD1 (6 bases). This CDR3 has 14 amino acids. The V end was cut by 5 bases, the J end by 12 bases, with 19 bases between. The CDR3 sequence is CASSLLTGWSELFF. In DNA, the CDR3 is TGTGCCAGCAGTCTACTTACAGGGTGGTCGGAACTGTTTTTT.

The genes are TRBV12-3 or TRBV12-4 and TRBJ2-5, with 7 bases identical to TRBD1. This CDR3 region has 14 residues. V gave up 5 bases and J gave up 1 base; unmatched junction bases: 4. The CDR3: CASSATGAQETQYF. CDR3 in DNA: TGTGCCAGCAGTGCTACAGGGGCCCAAGAGACCCAGTACTTC.

V is TRBV7-6 and J is TRBJ1-1; 9 bases are a match to TRBD1. Per the germline V gene, CDR1 is SGHVS and CDR2 is FNYEAQ. V shed 5 bases, J shed 3 bases, and the junction held 7 bases outside the gene matches. The CDR3 contains 15 residues. For the CDR3, the DNA is TGTGCCAGCAGCCGGCTGACAGGGGGTTACACTGAAGCTTTCTTT. It yields the protein CASSRLTGGYTEAFF.

J is TRBJ2-5 and V is TRBV6-5, with unresolved D. V lost 2 bases, J lost 5 bases, and 15 bases lay in between. Germline V gene data show CDR1 as MNHEY and CDR2 as SVGAGI. The CDR3 has 15 residues. CDR3 in amino acids: CASSYGLPAVETQYF. In nucleotides, the CDR3 is TGTGCCAGCAGTTACGGGCTACCCGCCGTCGAGACCCAGTACTTC.

The V call is TRBV6-5, the J call TRBJ1-2; no clear D. Germline V CDR1 and CDR2: MNHEY, SVGAGI. CDR3 size: 14 residues. Trimming pared 0 bases from V and 2 bases from J, leaving 7 bases between. The CDR3 DNA is TGTGCCAGCAGTTACTCCGTAGCGAACTATGGCTACACCTTC. It specifies CASSYSVANYGYTF.

The chain has TRBV7-2 and TRBJ2-3, with D possibly being TRBD1 or TRBD2 (5 bases each). The CDR3 runs to 13 residues. Germline V gene lookup returns CDR1 SGHTA and CDR2 FQGNSA. Trimming removed 4 bases at V and 11 bases at J, with 16 bases between. CDR3: CASSSEPGAEQYF. The CDR3 DNA sequence: TGTGCCAGCAGCTCGGAGCCCGGGGCAGAGCAGTATTTT.

A few counts support this clonotype. The chain uses TRBV20-1 and TRBJ2-3; perhaps TRBD1 as D (6 bases). Trimming took 7 bases from V and 3 from J, leaving 11 bases between them. The CDR3 length is 12 residues. The V gene's germline CDR1 is DFQATT and CDR2 SNEGSKA (reference sequence). CDR3 region: CSGGRGTDTQYF. The CDR3 bases are TGCAGTGGGGGCAGGGGAACAGATACGCAGTATTTT.

This clonotype was seen only a few times. V gene TRBV9 combines with J gene TRBJ2-1; weak D call: TRBD2 (5 bases). Germline CDR1 reads SGDLS; CDR2 reads YYNGEE. The CDR3 is 15 amino acids. V was trimmed by 4 bases and J by 2 bases, leaving 13 bases between them. DNA of the CDR3: TGTGCCAGCAGCTCAGCGGCCCTCACCTACAATGAGCAGTTCTTC. Translating it yields CASSSAALTYNEQFF.

This chain joins TRBV7-2 and TRBJ1-5; no definite D call. Germline values: CDR1 SGHTA, CDR2 FQGNSA. V dropped 6 bases and J dropped 3 bases, with 15 bases sitting between them. CDR3 length: 15 residues. CDR3 sequence (DNA): TGTGCCAGCAGTTCGGTGGGGTACGCCAATCAGCCCCAGCATTTT. Protein sequence: CASSSVGYANQPQHF.

The chain is built from TRBV6-5 and TRBJ2-5; D is possibly TRBD2 (6 bases). This CDR3 contains 15 residues. Trimming took 0 bases from V and 2 from J, leaving 10 bases between them. Germline V gene data show CDR1 as MNHEY and CDR2 as SVGAGI. DNA for the CDR3: TGTGCCAGCAGTTACTCAGGAGGGATTCAAGAGACCCAGTACTTC. As protein: CASSYSGGIQETQYF.

The chain recombines TRBV4-1 with TRBJ1-1; D gene ambiguous. Germline values: CDR1 MGHRA, CDR2 YSYEKL. This CDR3 has 15 residues. Trimming stripped 2 bases from V and 4 bases from J, with 14 bases between. The CDR3 DNA sequence: TGCGCCAGCAGCCAACCCAGCCGGGGAGCCACTGAAGCTTTCTTT. This translates into CASSQPSRGATEAFF.

This clonotype was detected a few times. V and J are TRBV9 and TRBJ1-1; D not certain. CDR1 and CDR2 (germline): SGDLS, YYNGEE. CDR3 length equals 14 residues. Trimming left V 2 bases short and J 4 bases short, with 12 bases between. The CDR3 here is CASSVMETTTEAFF. In DNA form, the CDR3 reads TGTGCCAGCAGCGTCATGGAGACTACCACTGAAGCTTTCTTT.

This rearrangement joins TRBV5-5 to TRBJ2-2, with D unresolved. CDR3 length: 12 amino acids. The V end was cut by 4 bases, the J end by 5 bases, with 6 bases between. Germline V lookup: CDR1 SGHKS, CDR2 YYEKEE (reference sequence). The CDR3 DNA is TGTGCCAGCAGCCCTAAGACCGGGGAGCTGTTTTTT. This translates into CASSPKTGELFF.

This sequence joins TRBV6-2 or TRBV6-3 and TRBJ1-2, with D hard to call. This CDR3 is built from 12 residues. Trimming left V 6 bases short and J 5 bases short, with 10 bases between. CDR1 MNHEY and CDR2 SVGEGT come from the germline V gene. CDR3: CASSWTAYGYTF. As DNA, the CDR3 is TGTGCCAGCAGCTGGACGGCTTATGGCTACACCTTC.

This clonotype was seen repeatedly, ten times or more. The chain couples TRBV4-3 to TRBJ2-5; 8 bases are a match to TRBD2. The germline V gene has CDR1 LGHNA and CDR2 YSLEER. V was pared by 3 bases and J by 5 bases, with 11 bases of the junction left unmatched. CDR3 size: 16 residues. Written as DNA, the CDR3 is TGCGCCAGCAGCCAGAGTGTATTCACGGGAGGGGAGACCCAGTACTTC. It codes for CASSQSVFTGGETQYF.